The clone carrying this T cell receptor beta chain occurred many times. The data stem from a study of T cells in Graves' hyperthyroidism and ophthalmopathy. Lactation, pregnancy, other autoimmune disease or uncontrolled infection led to exclusion of patients. From RNA transcripts, TCR beta CDR3 regions were amplified. The HTBI primer set was used in a first-round RT-PCR of the TCR CDR3. A single record per CDR3 protein comes from TCRdb applying MiXCR to the multiplex PCR reads. The table has 500,000 to 600,000 distinct CDR3 sequences, about 43% seen once. The sequence was obtained from an adult woman with Graves' disease, either hyperthyroidism or ophthalmopathy (not recorded which). The sequencing input was peripheral blood or thyroid tissue (not recorded which).

Here the CDR3 DNA reads TGTGCCAGCAGCTTTCAGGGGGGTTCTAACTATGGCTACACCTTC. Protein: CASSFQGGSNYGYTF. The chain uses TRBV7-3 and TRBJ1-2; 7 bases fit TRBD1. With V trimmed by 3 bases and J by 0 bases, 4 bases remained unmatched. The CDR3 is 15 amino acids. The germline gives CDR1 SGHTA, CDR2 FQGTGA.